This T cell receptor beta chain derives from a study of beta chain features in type 1 diabetes. Findings and limits, study-wide: Still unanswered here is whether HLA type influences TCRB rearrangement.

Every bit of the isolated RNA underwent reverse transcription, so sequencing read expressed TCRB transcripts. The assay was immunoSEQ multiplex PCR, and TCRdb's table has in-frame clones only and misses some. The sample lists approximately 90,000 clones, under 35% occurring once. This clone was seen a handful of times. Its antigen remains unknown. The purity of all sorted populations exceeded 98%. The sequencing sample was made of stem cell memory CD4+ T cells from blood. The sequence came from a woman under 30 in good health.

The CDR3 loop is CASREPGALDYEQYF. The CDR3 DNA is TGTGCCAGTAGAGAACCAGGGGCCCTCGACTACGAGCAGTACTTC. The chain carries TRBV19 and TRBJ2-7; tentatively, D is TRBD1 (6 bases). This CDR3 has 15 residues. Germline CDR1 reads LNHDA; CDR2 reads SQIVND (reference sequence). Deletions cut 6 bases from V and 3 bases from J, with 18 bases between.